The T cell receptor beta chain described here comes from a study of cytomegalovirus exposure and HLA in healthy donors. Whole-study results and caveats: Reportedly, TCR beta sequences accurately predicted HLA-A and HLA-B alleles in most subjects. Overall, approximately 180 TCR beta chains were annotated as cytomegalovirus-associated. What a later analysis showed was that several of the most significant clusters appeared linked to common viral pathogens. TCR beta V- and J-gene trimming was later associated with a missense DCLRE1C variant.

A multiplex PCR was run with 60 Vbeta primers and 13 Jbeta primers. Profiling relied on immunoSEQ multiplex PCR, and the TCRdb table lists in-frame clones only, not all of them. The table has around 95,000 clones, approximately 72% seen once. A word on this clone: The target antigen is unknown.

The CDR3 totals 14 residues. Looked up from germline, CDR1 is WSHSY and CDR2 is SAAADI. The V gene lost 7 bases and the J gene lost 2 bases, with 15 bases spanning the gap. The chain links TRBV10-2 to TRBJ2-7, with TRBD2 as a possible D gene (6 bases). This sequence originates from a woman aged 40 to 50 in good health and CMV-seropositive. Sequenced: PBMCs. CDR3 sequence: CASKGGMGPYEQYF. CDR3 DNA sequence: TGCGCCAGCAAAGGCGGGATGGGCCCCTACGAGCAGTACTTC.